One sample yielded the 22 T cell receptor beta chains listed below, sequenced in a study of human CD8 memory T cell subsets. Libraries targeted TCR beta using 5' RACE with UMIs. After re-calling the 5' RACE reads, TCRdb lists one entry per CDR3 protein, DNA absent. Its listing shows around 11,000 distinct CDR3 sequences. The sequencing sample was made of CD8+ T cells from PBMCs. The source of these receptors is a human donor in good health.

The V call is TRBV20-1, the J call TRBJ2-7; TCRdb reports TRBD2, a call that lacks DNA to check it against. Germline CDR1 and CDR2: DFQATT and SNEGSKA (reference sequence). This CDR3 has 15 amino acids. CDR3 protein: CSATEPGLRFSEQYF.

This chain uses TRBV2 with TRBJ2-7; the D call of TRBD2 rests on TCRdb alone, since no DNA is present to check it. CDR1 is SNHLY and CDR2 is FYNNEI in the germline V gene. The CDR3 spans 14 residues. The CDR3 loop is CASSVGGEGYEQYF.

The chain links TRBV6-5 to TRBJ2-2. This CDR3 is 14 amino acids long. Germline loops: CDR1 MNHEY, CDR2 SVGAGI. The CDR3 here is CASSYYEVTGELFF.

The chain combines TRBV2 with TRBJ2-5; TCRdb gives TRBD2 as the D gene, but with no DNA this cannot be confirmed. Germline lookup yields CDR1 SNHLY and CDR2 FYNNEI. This CDR3 region has 17 residues. The CDR3 loop is CASSTRLAGKNQETQYF.

The V call is TRBV7-8, the J call TRBJ1-4; the D gene TCRdb calls, TRBD1, cannot be checked with no DNA. The CDR3 has 14 amino acids. The germline V gene has CDR1 SGHVS and CDR2 FQNEAQ. The chain's CDR3 is CASSPGQINEKLFF.

The chain is built from TRBV7-9 and TRBJ2-1; TCRdb calls TRBD1, which cannot be checked without DNA. The germline gives CDR1 SEHNR, CDR2 FQNEAQ (reference sequence). The CDR3 covers 16 residues. The CDR3 is CASSLIQGARNNEQFF.

Judged by frequency, this clonotype is medium-sized (0.01 to 0.1%). The chain uses TRBV28 and TRBJ2-2. The germline V gene encodes CDR1 MDHEN and CDR2 SYDVKM. This CDR3 has 14 amino acids. This CDR3 reads CASSFWESTGELFF.

By frequency, this clonotype is medium-sized. The rearrangement links TRBV27 to TRBJ1-2. Germline-derived CDR1 and CDR2 are MNHEY and SMNVEV (reference sequence). The length of the CDR3 is 14 residues. The CDR3 loop reads CASSLSWGIGGYTF.

The V gene is TRBV6-6, the J gene TRBJ2-7; lacking DNA, the TRBD2 call made by TCRdb goes unchecked. The CDR3 loop spans 15 amino acids. Germline loops: CDR1 MNHNY, CDR2 SVGAGI (reference sequence). CDR3 region: CASSYSSGGGYEQYF.

The chain combines TRBV6-2 or TRBV6-3 with TRBJ2-3; there is no DNA to check the TCRdb D call of TRBD2. Germline V CDR1 and CDR2: MNHEY, SVGEGT. The CDR3 covers 16 residues. Here the CDR3 reads CASSGIRDYRTDTQYF.

The gene calls are TRBV7-2 and TRBJ2-1. CDR3 size: 16 residues. CDR1 is SGHTA, CDR2 FQGNSA, per germline. The CDR3 loop reads CASSRSTGTLHNEQFF.

This rearrangement joins TRBV7-3 to TRBJ2-3; TCRdb proposes TRBD1, but this gene call is untestable without DNA. The CDR3 is made up of 16 amino acids. Germline V CDR1 and CDR2: SGHTA, FQGTGA. CDR3 residues: CASRWTGEALTDTQYF. The entire variable domain, with the rest obtained from reference TRBV7-3 and TRBJ2-3, is as follows: GAGVSQTPSNKVTEKGKYVELRCDPISGHTALYWYRQSLGQGPEFLIYFQGTGAADDSGLPNDRFFAVRPEGSVSTLKIQRTERGDSAVYLCASRWTGEALTDTQYFGPGTRLTVL.

The chain uses TRBV24-1 and TRBJ2-1; the TCRdb call, TRBD1, lacks DNA for checking. The CDR3 sequence is 17 residues long. Germline-derived CDR1 and CDR2 are KGHDR and SFDVKD. The CDR3 spells CATSEGPYRSSYNEQFF.

The chain has TRBV12-3 or TRBV12-4 and TRBJ2-1; the D gene TCRdb calls, TRBD2, cannot be checked with no DNA. CDR3 length equals 15 residues. Here the CDR3 reads CASAPGLAGLNEQFF.

V is TRBV10-3 and J is TRBJ1-3. The CDR3 consists of 14 residues. Per the germline V gene, CDR1 is ENHRY and CDR2 is SYGVKD. Here the CDR3 reads CAISVSSSGNTIYF.

This sequence joins TRBV10-2 and TRBJ2-7; TCRdb reports TRBD1, a call that lacks DNA to check it against. Germline loops: CDR1 WSHSY, CDR2 SAAADI. CDR3 length: 12 residues. CDR3 sequence reads: CAAQGSLGEQYF.

CDR3 loop: CASSMDGSSYNEQFF. The chain couples TRBV19 to TRBJ2-1. The CDR3 loop spans 15 amino acids. Germline V lookup: CDR1 LNHDA, CDR2 SQIVND (reference sequence).

V gene TRBV4-3 combines with J gene TRBJ1-5. The CDR3 sequence is 13 residues long. Germline V gives CDR1 LGHNA, CDR2 YSLEER. CDR3 loop: CASSQGNGQPQHF.

The V call is TRBV28, the J call TRBJ1-5; as DNA is missing, the TRBD1 call by TCRdb cannot be tested. The CDR3 runs to 14 residues. Germline V lookup: CDR1 MDHEN, CDR2 SYDVKM. This CDR3 is CASSPMGGNQPQHF. The variable domain in full, completed from reference TRBV28 and TRBJ1-5, reads DVKVTQSSRYLVKRTGEKVFLECVQDMDHENMFWYRQDPGLGLRLIYFSYDVKMKEKGDIPEGYSVSREKKERFSLILESASTNQTSMYLCASSPMGGNQPQHFGDGTRLSIL.

The CDR3 sequence: CASSLRGNEQFF. The chain recombines TRBV7-9 with TRBJ2-1. The CDR3 is 12 amino acids. Germline CDR1 is SEHNR and CDR2 is FQNEAQ (reference sequence).

Its frequency marks this clonotype as large. CDR3 loop: CASSLSSSYNEQFF. This sequence joins TRBV6-5 and TRBJ2-1. The germline gives CDR1 MNHEY, CDR2 SVGAGI. The CDR3 is made up of 14 amino acids.

The chain uses TRBV30 and TRBJ1-1. The CDR3 consists of 17 residues. CDR1 GTSNPN and CDR2 SVGIG come from the germline V gene (reference sequence). The CDR3 is CAWISATVGNLWGGAFF. The full variable domain, rest sourced from reference TRBV30 and TRBJ1-1, is SQTIHQWPATLVQPVGSPLSLECTVEGTSNPNLYWYRQAAGRGLQLLFYSVGIGQISSEVPQNLSASRPQDRQFILSSKKLLLSDSGFYLCAWISATVGNLWGGAFFGQGTRLTVV.